This T cell receptor beta chain was identified in a study of shared clonotypes between healthy human individuals (dated by TCRdb to 2019 to 2021). At the level of the whole study: The cohort comprised two women and a few men aged 18 to 49 years. For each donor, three plates each were used for CD4 naive and CD4 memory, two plates were used for CD8 naive, and one plate was used for CD8 memory. Blood TCR repertoires of several healthy adults were deeply sequenced to estimate repertoire size and the extent of clonotype sharing between individuals. Libraries were prepared and TCR repertoires were sequenced by different laboratories using diverse techniques, in order to increase sequencing depth and limit assay-specific biases. Leukapheresis yielded between about 0.85 and 9 billion PBMCs per donor. Results the study describes overall, beyond this receptor: Pairwise subsampling indicated that sequencing depth was expected to affect the degree of clonotype sharing among donors. Because the study included a small number of donors, the genetic and exposure-history diversity represented was limited. Across several donors, 4.5% to 6.5% of naive CD4, roughly 3.8% of naive CD8, about 2.3% of memory CD4, and over 0.35% of memory CD8 clonotypes were shared. Compared with non-shared clonotypes, the clonotypes found in all four sorted-subset donors had higher generation probabilities. Sampling was restricted to blood, and TCR repertoires in tissue are likely to differ from TCR repertoires in blood. Naive subsets generally had larger estimated clonotype richness than memory subsets did. Even with the large sequencing depth, rarefaction of the sorted-subset datasets indicated that sequencing was incomplete.

Using the deep immunoSEQ assay, TCR CDR3 regions were amplified from genomic DNA by multiplex PCR. Extracted genomic DNA from each cell subset was spread evenly across all wells of several immunoSEQ 96-well plates, with each plate serving as a replicate. Each replicate PCR for sorted subsets received around 200 ng genomic DNA, equal to tens of thousands of T cell genomes. The purified libraries were quantified using a Qubit 3.0 fluorometer, sized with a Bioanalyzer 2100, and then quantified again using the KAPA Library Quantification kit. Each immunoSEQ 96-well plate was sequenced on its own single-read 150-cycle Illumina NextSeq 550 flow cell. The authors processed their data as follows. Because the immunoSEQ output included only junctional sequences and no quality scores, the filtering could not be the same as the filtering used for full-length reads. To assign V/J genes and CDR3, sequences were annotated using PyIR, a Python wrapper for IgBLAST v1.9, with IMGT germline references. Any read was removed if the V/J assignment was weak (E-value above 1e-6), the CDR3 was missing, or the read contained stop codons, out-of-frame junctions, or ambiguous translated residues. V3J clonotypes were defined as sequences sharing the same inferred V gene, J gene, and CDR3 amino acid sequence. Percentage overlap between repertoires was calculated by dividing the number of shared unique clonotypes by the size of the smaller repertoire. RTK rarefaction, the Chao1 estimator, and Recon v2.1 estimates of unobserved clonotypes were used to assess repertoire richness. OLGA was used to compute generation probabilities for all TCRbeta clonotypes that the gDNA method yielded from a few donors. Held by TCRdb, this immuneACCESS table contains in-frame sequences only and omits some clones. Under half of the omission traces to an unresolved V gene where checked; the cause of the rest is unknown. The D gene and trimming were derived from the DNA, and the V and J assignments and clone size from that table. This sample lists 2,500,000 or so clones; 85% to 95% were detected once. The biggest ten clones account for about 0.41% of the sample.

Healthy HIV-negative adults with no recently reported acute infections or vaccinations were included as donors. All donors were Caucasian adults living in Nashville, Tennessee, USA. CD4+ T cells were enriched by magnetic negative selection, after which naive cells were positively selected on CD45RA and the negative fraction was taken as the memory subset. Blood was collected by leukapheresis, and PBMCs were isolated by Ficoll-Histopaque density gradient centrifugation and then cryopreserved in liquid nitrogen vapor phase. Analytical flow cytometry was used to check the purity and quantity of each magnetically sorted T cell population. From each sorted fraction, genomic DNA was isolated and quantified by UV absorbance on a Nanodrop 2000c. For this clone: The antigen this receptor binds is unknown. No much larger clone exists at a distance of one base, and base qualities are not known.

CDR1 and CDR2, looked up from the germline V gene, are MNHNS and SASEGT. The CDR3, cysteine through phenylalanine, is 15 amino acids long. CDR3 DNA is the only sequence kept; it has 45 bases, read in frame from the first base. V was cut back by 4 bases and J by 3 bases, leaving a gap of 12 bases between them. The specimen sequenced was naive CD4+ T cells from PBMCs. The cell subset or site label, as the study defines it: CD45RA+ positively selected. This receptor was identified in a man aged 18 to 30 in good health. Some clones in this sample may be carry-over from other donors' samples. Recombination connected TRBV6-1 to TRBJ2-2; no D gene is confidently identified. The CDR3 reads CASSGRMWDTGELFF. The bases are TGTGCCAGCAGTGGCCGGATGTGGGACACCGGGGAGCTGTTTTTT.